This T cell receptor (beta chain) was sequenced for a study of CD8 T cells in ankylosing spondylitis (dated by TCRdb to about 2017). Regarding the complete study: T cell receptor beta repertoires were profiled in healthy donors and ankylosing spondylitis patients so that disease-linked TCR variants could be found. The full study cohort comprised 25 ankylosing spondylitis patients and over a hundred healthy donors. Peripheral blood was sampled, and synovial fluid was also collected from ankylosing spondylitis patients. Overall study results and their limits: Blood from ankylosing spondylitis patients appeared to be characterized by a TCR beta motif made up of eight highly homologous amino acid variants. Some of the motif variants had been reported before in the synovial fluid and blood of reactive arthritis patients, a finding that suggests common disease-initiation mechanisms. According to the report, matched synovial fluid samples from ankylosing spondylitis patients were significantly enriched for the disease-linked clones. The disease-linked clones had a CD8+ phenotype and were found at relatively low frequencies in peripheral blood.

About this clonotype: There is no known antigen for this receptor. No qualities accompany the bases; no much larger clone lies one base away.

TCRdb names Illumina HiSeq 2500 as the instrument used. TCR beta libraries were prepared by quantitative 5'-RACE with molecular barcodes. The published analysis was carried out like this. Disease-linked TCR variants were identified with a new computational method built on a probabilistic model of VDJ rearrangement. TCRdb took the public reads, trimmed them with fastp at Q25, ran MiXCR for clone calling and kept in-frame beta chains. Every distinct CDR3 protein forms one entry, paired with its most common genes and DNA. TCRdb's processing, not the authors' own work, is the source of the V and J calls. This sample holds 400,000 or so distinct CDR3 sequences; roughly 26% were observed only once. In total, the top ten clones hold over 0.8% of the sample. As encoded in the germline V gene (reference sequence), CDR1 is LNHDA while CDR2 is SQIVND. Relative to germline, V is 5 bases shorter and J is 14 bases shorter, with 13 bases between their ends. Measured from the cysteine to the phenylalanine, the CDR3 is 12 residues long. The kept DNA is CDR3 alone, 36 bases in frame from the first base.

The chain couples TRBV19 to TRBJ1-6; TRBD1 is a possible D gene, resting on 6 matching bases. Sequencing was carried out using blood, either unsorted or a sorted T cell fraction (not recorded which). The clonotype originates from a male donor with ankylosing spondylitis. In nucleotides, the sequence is TGTGCCAGTAGTGAACAGGGCTTCACCCTCCACTTT. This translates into CASSEQGFTLHF.